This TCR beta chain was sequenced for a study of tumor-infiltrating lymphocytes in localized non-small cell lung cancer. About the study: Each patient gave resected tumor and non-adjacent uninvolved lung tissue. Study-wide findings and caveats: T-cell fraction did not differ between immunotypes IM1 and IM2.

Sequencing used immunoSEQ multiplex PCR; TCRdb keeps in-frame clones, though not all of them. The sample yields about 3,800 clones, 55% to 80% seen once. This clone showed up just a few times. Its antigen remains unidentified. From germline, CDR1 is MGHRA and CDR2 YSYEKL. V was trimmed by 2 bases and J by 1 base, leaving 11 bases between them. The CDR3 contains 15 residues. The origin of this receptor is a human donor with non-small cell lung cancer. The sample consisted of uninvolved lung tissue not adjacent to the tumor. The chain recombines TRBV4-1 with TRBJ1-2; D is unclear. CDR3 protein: CASSQIGRYNYGYTF. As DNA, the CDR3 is TGCGCCAGCAGCCAAATCGGACGGTATAACTATGGCTACACCTTC.